These 20 T cell receptor beta chains were all obtained from the same sample, sequenced in a study of tumor-infiltrating lymphocytes in primary liver carcinoma. Both blood RNA, taken from unsorted whole blood, and germline DNA were extracted. Synthesis of TCR beta cDNA was carried out from around 500 ng total RNA with a constant-region primer. The TCR beta library was amplified through three nested multiplex PCR rounds in a modified ARM-PCR procedure. With TRBV1-TRBV30 forward primers and a C-beta reverse primer, the first two PCR rounds were run for 9 to 10 cycles each. TCRdb redid the calling of the multiplex PCR reads with MiXCR, one entry per CDR3 protein. The data hold about 310,000 distinct CDR3 sequences, with 65% observed a single time. Sequencing was carried out using peripheral blood. The receptors come from a man in his forties with primary liver carcinoma and hepatitis B virus infection.

Regarding this clonotype: This may be a read error: a much more frequent sequence differs by one nucleotide. CDR3 sequence: CVSTGAGNQPQHF. The CDR3 DNA reads TGTGTCAGCACAGGCGCGGGGAATCAGCCCCAGCATTTT. The chain has TRBV6-1 and TRBJ1-5, with D perhaps TRBD1 (5 bases). CDR1 and CDR2 (germline): MNHNS, SASEGT. This CDR3 comprises 13 residues.

The chain employs TRBV11-2 and TRBJ2-5; no reliable D call. V was trimmed by 9 bases and J by 5 bases, leaving 19 bases between them. The CDR3 contains 14 residues. CDR1 SGHAT and CDR2 FQNNGV come from the germline V gene. The DNA for the CDR3 is TGTGCCAGTAGTCTGACGGGTCTTGGGGAGACCCAGTACTTC. It specifies CASSLTGLGETQYF.

In the case of this clonotype: Germline and junction disagree at one end, which may indicate a read error. CDR3: CASRLTGRNETLFF. In DNA, the CDR3 is TGCGCCAGCAGGTTGACAGGGCGTAATGAAACACTGTTTTTT. The chain recombines TRBV5-1 with TRBJ1-4; 7 bases agree with TRBD1. CDR1 is SGHRS and CDR2 is YFSETQ in the germline V gene. The CDR3 has 14 residues.

This clonotype was counted between two and nine times. The J gene is TRBJ1-5, the V gene TRBV28; TRBD1 is a possible D gene (6 bases). The ends were cut back, 3 bases at V and 7 bases at J, with 19 bases in the middle. The CDR3 has 16 residues. Germline CDR1 MDHEN, CDR2 SYDVKM. Here the CDR3 DNA reads TGTGCCAGCAGTTTGCCTGGGGGCGGATTTAACCAGCCCCAGCATTTT. Translation gives CASSLPGGGFNQPQHF.

A note on this clonotype: One base away lies a much larger clone, so this may be a sequencing read error. This chain joins TRBV5-5 and TRBJ1-5; no reliable D call. Germline lookup yields CDR1 SGHKS and CDR2 YYEKEE (reference sequence). Trimming took off 2 bases at V and 0 bases at J, with 18 bases between the two ends. There are 18 residues in the CDR3. This CDR3 is CASSLNSETWDSNQPQHF. The DNA for the CDR3 is TGTGCCAGCAGCTTAAACTCCGAGACCTGGGATAGCAATCAGCCCCAGCATTTT.

As regards this clonotype: A much larger clonotype is one base distant, so this may be a read error. Likely a read error: the CDR3 ends without its conserved phenylalanine or tryptophan. The V and J genes are TRBV4-3 and TRBJ2-3, with D possibly being TRBD2 (5 bases). V dropped 3 bases and J dropped 0 bases, with 10 bases sitting between them. Germline values: CDR1 LGHNA, CDR2 YSLEER. This CDR3 contains 15 residues. In nucleotides, the CDR3 is TGCGCCAGCAGCCACCAGCGGAGTAGCACAGATACGCAGTATTTA. The encoded protein is CASSHQRSSTDTQYL.

This clonotype was seen once. The junction and the germline gene differ at one end; a read error may be behind it. V gene TRBV7-9 combines with J gene TRBJ2-7; unclear D gene. The CDR3 has 14 amino acids. CDR1 and CDR2 from the germline V gene are SEHNR and FQNEAQ (reference sequence). CDR3 sequence reads: CASSTLHSADEHYF. The CDR3 DNA is TGTGCCAGCAGCACCCTACACTCCGCGGACGAGCACTACTTC.

Comments on this clonotype: The junction departs from the called germline gene at one end, perhaps through a read error. The chain joins TRBV6-5 to TRBJ1-4; tentative D call: TRBD1 (5 bases). Germline V gene lookup returns CDR1 MNHEY and CDR2 SVGAGI. The CDR3 spans 15 residues. The CDR3 DNA reads as TGTGCCAGCAGTTACTCGGGACGAACTAATGAAAAATTGTTTTTT. It specifies CASSYSGRTNEKLFF.

With respect to this clonotype: A junction boundary mismatches the germline segment, possibly from a read error. V gene TRBV4-3 combines with J gene TRBJ1-3; D might be TRBD1 (6 bases). Germline lookup yields CDR1 LGHNA and CDR2 YSLEER. This CDR3 has 15 amino acids. CDR3 sequence (DNA): TGCGCCAGCAGCCACGACAGGCTTTCTGGAGACACCATATATTTT. Its protein is CASSHDRLSGDTIYF.

Regarding this clonotype: This could be a read error, since a much larger clone is one nucleotide away. The chain links TRBV6-2 or TRBV6-3 to TRBJ2-5; 13 bases line up with TRBD2. The CDR3 totals 16 residues. CDR1 and CDR2 from the germline V gene are MNHEY and SVGEGT. The CDR3 DNA is TGTGCCAGCAGTTACCCGGGACTAGCGGGACAAGAGATCCAGTACTTC. Translation: CASSYPGLAGQEIQYF.

For this clonotype: One end of the junction is discordant with germline, which a read error may explain. The DNA for the CDR3 is TGTGCCAGCAGCCGAGATCTAGCGGGAGATGAGACCCAATACTTC. Translation: CASSRDLAGDETQYF. V is TRBV4-2 and J is TRBJ2-5, with TRBD2 matching 10 bases. The CDR3 contains 15 residues. CDR1 and CDR2 from the germline V gene are LGHNA and YNFKEQ.

For this clonotype: A much larger clone differs from this one at a single base, so this may be a read error. V and J are TRBV12-3 or TRBV12-4 and TRBJ2-7; a weak D match, TRBD2 (6 bases). This CDR3 is 13 amino acids long. For the CDR3, the DNA is TGTGGCAGCAGCCTCCGGAGGGCCGACGAGCAGTACTTC. This sequence encodes CGSSLRRADEQYF.

Details on this clonotype: A much bigger clone sits one base away, suggesting this may be a read error. The gene calls are TRBV6-2 or TRBV6-3 and TRBJ1-2; D is uncertain. The length of the CDR3 is 12 residues. The germline gives CDR1 MNHEY, CDR2 SVGEGT. Trimming took off 5 bases at V and 6 bases at J, with 10 bases between the two ends. The CDR3 DNA follows: TGTGCCAGCAGTCCCAAGACAAATGGCTACACCTTC. This sequence encodes CASSPKTNGYTF.

There are a few counts of this clonotype. V gene TRBV14 combines with J gene TRBJ2-5; TRBD2 might be the D (5 bases). From germline, CDR1 is SGHDN and CDR2 FVKESK. Trimming stripped 4 bases from V and 5 bases from J, with 11 bases between. This CDR3 is 13 amino acids long. The CDR3 loop is CASSRGSGETQYF. The CDR3 DNA is TGTGCCAGCAGCCGAGGGAGTGGGGAGACCCAGTACTTC. Supplemented by reference TRBV14 and TRBJ2-5, the full variable domain reads EAGVTQFPSHSVIEKGQTVTLRCDPISGHDNLYWYRRVMGKEIKFLLHFVKESKQDESGMPNNRFLAERTGGTYSTLKVQPAELEDSGVYFCASSRGSGETQYFGPGTRLLVL.

A word on this clonotype: A much larger clonotype is one base distant, so this may be a read error. The chain has TRBV6-1 and TRBJ2-1; no reliable D call. CDR1 and CDR2 from the germline V gene are MNHNS and SASEGT. The CDR3 extends over 12 amino acids. CDR3 sequence: CASSEAQNAQFF. Written as DNA, the CDR3 is TGTGCCAGCAGTGAAGCGCAGAATGCGCAGTTCTTC.

Of note for this clonotype: At one of its ends the junction is not consistent with the germline gene, which may arise from a read error. The gene calls are TRBV6-1 and TRBJ2-1, with 9 bases lining up with TRBD2. CDR3 length equals 18 residues. Germline V CDR1 and CDR2: MNHNS, SASEGT. The CDR3, as DNA: TGTGTCAGCAACACAGTTTTGACTAGCGGAACCTCCTACAATGAGCAGTTCTTC. Protein product: CVSNTVLTSGTSYNEQFF.

This clonotype was seen repeatedly, ten times or more. This chain joins TRBV12-3 or TRBV12-4 and TRBJ1-5; the match to TRBD1 covers 7 bases. J gave up 4 bases and V 1 base, and 1 base lay outside the gene matches. CDR3 length: 14 amino acids. The CDR3 DNA sequence: TGTGCCAGCAGTTTAGGGGACAGAAATCAGCCCCAGCATTTT. Amino acid sequence: CASSLGDRNQPQHF.

V and J are TRBV28 and TRBJ2-2, with D possibly being TRBD1 or TRBD2 (5 bases each). Germline CDR1 reads MDHEN; CDR2 reads SYDVKM. V lost 9 bases and J lost 1, with 18 bases in between. This CDR3 contains 16 residues. In DNA, the CDR3 is TGTGCCAGTTTGTTACTAGGGGCGGGGAACACCGGGGAGCTGTTTTTT. Its protein product is CASLLLGAGNTGELFF.

A remark on this clonotype: One junction end disagrees with the germline gene, perhaps due to a read error. This chain links TRBV6-2 or TRBV6-3 with TRBJ1-1, with D perhaps matching TRBD1 (5 bases). Germline V lookup: CDR1 MNHEY, CDR2 SVGEGT. The CDR3 runs to 19 residues. The CDR3 nucleotides read TGTGGCAGCAGTTTCATCCGCCTCCCGGGGCCAGGAATGAACACTGAAGCTTTCTTT. Its translation: CGSSFIRLPGPGMNTEAFF.

A word on this clonotype: Being one base from a much bigger clone, this may be a read error. This chain uses TRBV6-2 or TRBV6-3 with TRBJ1-5; no firm D call. This CDR3 is 14 amino acids long. Germline values: CDR1 MNHEY, CDR2 SVGEGT. CDR3 loop: CANSYAGSRQPQHF. CDR3 bases: TGTGCCAACAGTTACGCGGGGTCAAGGCAGCCCCAGCATTTT.